This TCR beta chain was observed in a study of glioma-infiltrating T cells after dendritic cell vaccination. This CDR3 region has 13 residues. The trim removed 8 bases at V and 4 bases at J, leaving 7 bases unmatched. Germline V gene sequence: CDR1 SNHLY, CDR2 FYNNEI. The table came from immunoSEQ multiplex PCR; TCRdb's copy has only in-frame clones and leaves some out. The sample shows tens of thousands of clones, approximately 87% of them seen only once. The sequencing here drew on blood, taken before dendritic cell vaccination. The rearrangement uses TRBV2 and TRBJ1-2; 7 bases are shared with TRBD1. This sequence originates from a human donor with glioblastoma. In DNA, the CDR3 is TGTGCCAGCGATGAGGGGGACAGCTATGGCTACACCTTC. Translation gives CASDEGDSYGYTF.